These 29 T cell receptor beta chains share one sample of origin, sequenced in a study of shared clonotypes between healthy human individuals. TCRdb's table, derived via immunoSEQ multiplex PCR, lists solely in-frame clones and lacks some. This table has some 450,000 clones, 77% appearing once. The sequencing sample was made of PBMCs. These receptors were taken from a middle-aged woman in good health. Some clones in this sample may be carry-over from other donors' samples.

The chain links TRBV10-1 to TRBJ2-3; the match to TRBD2 covers 10 bases. Germline values: CDR1 WNHNN, CDR2 SYGVQD (reference sequence). The CDR3 runs to 14 residues. The ends lost 2 bases at V and 7 bases at J; junction bases unmatched: 3. The CDR3 protein is CASSELAGVHTQYF. Written as DNA, the CDR3 is TGCGCCAGCAGTGAGCTAGCGGGAGTACATACGCAGTATTTT.

The rearrangement uses TRBV9 and TRBJ2-1, with a tentative D call TRBD2 (6 bases). This CDR3 is built from 17 residues. Trimming shortened V by 0 bases and J by 4 bases, and 17 bases separated the two germline ends. Germline loops: CDR1 SGDLS, CDR2 YYNGEE. The CDR3 DNA follows: TGTGCCAGCAGCGTAGGTGGCTGGAGGGCGGGTTACAATGAGCAGTTCTTC. It codes for CASSVGGWRAGYNEQFF. Full variable domain (remainder filled in from reference TRBV9 and TRBJ2-1): DSGVTQTPKHLITATGQRVTLRCSPRSGDLSVYWYQQSLDQGLQFLIQYYNGEERAKGNILERFSAQQFPDLHSELNLSSLELGDSALYFCASSVGGWRAGYNEQFFGPGTRLTVL.

The CDR3 DNA reads as TGTGCCAGCAGCCGGACGCGGGACACAGATACGCAGTATTTT. It translates to CASSRTRDTDTQYF. The chain recombines TRBV7-3 with TRBJ2-3; D might be TRBD2 (6 bases). Trimming pared 5 bases from V and 2 bases from J, leaving 11 bases between. This CDR3 region has 14 residues. CDR1 SGHTA and CDR2 FQGTGA come from the germline V gene.

The chain is built from TRBV5-1 and TRBJ2-1, with 10 bases identical to TRBD2. The germline gives CDR1 SGHRS, CDR2 YFSETQ. This CDR3 is built from 14 residues. V dropped 7 bases and J dropped 5; count of bases not matched to a gene: 6. This CDR3 is CASCRTSGNNEQFF. The CDR3 nucleotides read TGCGCCAGCTGTCGGACTAGCGGTAACAATGAGCAGTTCTTC.

On this clone itself: Other DNA sequences in the same sample also yield this CDR3. This chain links TRBV6-6 with TRBJ2-7; D is ambiguous. The CDR3 runs to 14 residues. V lost 3 bases and J lost 3, with 12 bases in between. Germline loops: CDR1 MNHNY, CDR2 SVGAGI (reference sequence). The CDR3 DNA reads TGTGCCAGCAGTTATTCGTCCCCAAACTACGAGCAGTACTTC. Amino acids: CASSYSSPNYEQYF.

As concerns this clone: With only one base between it and a far larger clone, this is likely a read error. The CDR3 bases are TGTGCCAACAGCCCTCGCCCCGGGCTGAACACTGAAGCTTTCTTT. This sequence encodes CANSPRPGLNTEAFF. The chain is built from TRBV9 and TRBJ1-1, with D unclear. Germline V gene lookup returns CDR1 SGDLS and CDR2 YYNGEE. This CDR3 has 15 amino acids.

The chain is built from TRBV6-5 and TRBJ2-3, with D possibly being TRBD1 (5 bases). Germline V gene data show CDR1 as MNHEY and CDR2 as SVGAGI. The V end was cut by 2 bases, the J end by 8 bases, with 11 bases between. CDR3 size: 13 residues. The CDR3 spells CASSYGLQGTQYF. The CDR3 DNA is TGTGCCAGCAGTTACGGGCTCCAGGGTACGCAGTATTTT.

On this clone itself: One base separates it from a far larger clone, so it is likely a read error. Distinct nucleotide sequences in the sample also encode this CDR3. V is TRBV28 and J is TRBJ1-2, with D unclear. CDR1 and CDR2 (germline): MDHEN, SYDVKM. The CDR3 contains 12 residues. Trimming took off 3 bases at V and 6 bases at J, with 8 bases between the two ends. The CDR3 bases are TGTGCCAGCAGTTTTCACTCCGATGGCTACACCTTC. Translation gives CASSFHSDGYTF.

This clone has just a few counts. This chain uses TRBV6-1 with TRBJ2-7, with 9 bases identical to TRBD1. Germline V CDR1 and CDR2: MNHNS, SASEGT. The trim removed 1 base at V and 1 base at J, leaving 8 bases unmatched. CDR3 size: 17 residues. Written as DNA, the CDR3 is TGTGCCAGCAGTGAAGTGACCCGGGACAGGGTATCCTACGAGCAGTACTTC. Translation: CASSEVTRDRVSYEQYF.

The chain is built from TRBV9 and TRBJ2-5; no definite D call. Germline V lookup: CDR1 SGDLS, CDR2 YYNGEE. With 0 bases removed from V and 0 bases from J, the gap between germline ends came to 9 bases. The CDR3 has 15 amino acids. CDR3 coding DNA: TGTGCCAGCAGCGTAGGGGCCCACGACCAAGAGACCCAGTACTTC. As protein: CASSVGAHDQETQYF.

The rearrangement uses TRBV6-5 and TRBJ1-4; 9 bases align to TRBD1. Germline-derived CDR1 and CDR2 are MNHEY and SVGAGI. Losses at the gene ends were 4 bases for V and 8 bases for J; bases not matched to a gene: 5. The CDR3 is made up of 14 amino acids. The CDR3, as DNA: TGTGCCAGCAGTTCGGACAGGGGAAACGAAAAACTGTTTTTT. Amino acid sequence: CASSSDRGNEKLFF.

The chain employs TRBV6-1 and TRBJ1-1, with D unclear. The V and J ends lost 7 bases and 1 base respectively, with 10 bases between them. The germline CDR1 and CDR2 sequences are MNHNS and SASEGT. The CDR3 is 13 amino acids. CDR3 region: CASTVTKNTEAFF. CDR3 DNA sequence: TGTGCCAGCACCGTGACAAAGAACACTGAAGCTTTCTTT.

This sequence joins TRBV4-3 and TRBJ1-1; 10 positions match TRBD1. Germline loops: CDR1 LGHNA, CDR2 YSLEER. V gave up 1 base and J gave up 2 bases; unmatched junction bases: 7. The CDR3 has 17 amino acids. The CDR3 here is CASSQAGTGVFNTEAFF. The CDR3 DNA reads as TGCGCCAGCAGCCAAGCCGGGACAGGGGTGTTTAACACTGAAGCTTTCTTT.

The chain employs TRBV6-1 and TRBJ1-5, with 9 nucleotides matching TRBD1. The length of the CDR3 is 15 residues. The V segment lost 4 bases and the J segment 3 bases; nucleotides outside the gene matches: 4. Germline V gene sequence: CDR1 MNHNS, CDR2 SASEGT. CDR3 bases: TGTGCCAGCAGTGCCTGGACAGGGGTCAATCAGCCCCAGCATTTT. This codes for CASSAWTGVNQPQHF.

Comment on this clone: A much more abundant neighbour one base away suggests this may be a read error. The rearrangement joins TRBV11-3 to TRBJ2-7, with 10 bases lining up with TRBD2. Germline V gene lookup returns CDR1 SGHNT and CDR2 YENEEA. CDR3 size: 14 residues. V was clipped by 5 bases and J by 1 base; unmatched bases: 2. The DNA for the CDR3 is TGTGCCAGCAGCCGGACTAGCGGTTCCTACGAGCAGTACTTC. This translates into CASSRTSGSYEQYF.

The chain recombines TRBV7-2 with TRBJ2-7; weak D call: TRBD1 (6 bases). This CDR3 region has 16 residues. CDR1 is SGHTA, CDR2 FQGNSA, per germline. Trimming stripped 2 bases from V and 5 bases from J, with 19 bases between. DNA for the CDR3: TGTGCCAGCAGCTTACGACAGGCCTCTCCCTACGACGAGCAGTACTTC. Translating it yields CASSLRQASPYDEQYF.

For this clone: Germline and junction disagree at one end, which may indicate a read error. This chain joins TRBV7-2 and TRBJ1-2; 7 nucleotides align to TRBD1. The V gene's germline CDR1 is SGHTA and CDR2 FQGNSA. The CDR3 covers 18 residues. CDR3 protein: CVSSLAQPRQGVSYGYTF. The CDR3, as DNA: TGTGTCAGCAGCTTAGCCCAACCACGGCAGGGGGTGTCCTATGGCTACACCTTC.

Remarks on this clone: This is likely an artifact of a read error, given a far larger clone one base away. The CDR3 DNA sequence: TGTGCCAGCAGCCTGGGCAGCGACCTTAACACCGGGGAGCTGTTTTTT. Translation gives CASSLGSDLNTGELFF. V is TRBV7-2 and J is TRBJ2-2, with D unclear. Germline V gene data show CDR1 as SGHTA and CDR2 as FQGNSA. The CDR3 runs to 16 residues. V was trimmed by 5 bases and J by 2 bases, leaving 15 bases between them.

The chain carries TRBV10-3 and TRBJ2-7; D is unresolved. The CDR3 has 12 amino acids. V gave up 3 bases and J gave up 7 bases, with 10 bases separating them. Per germline, CDR1 ENHRY and CDR2 SYGVKD. The CDR3 is CAISDGRPEQYF. The CDR3 coding sequence is TGTGCCATCAGTGATGGCAGGCCTGAGCAGTACTTC.

As for this clone: With a far larger clone one base away, a read error is the likely cause. The rearrangement uses TRBV29-1 and TRBJ2-1; TRBD2 matches 11 bases. There are 17 residues in the CDR3. The germline V gene has CDR1 SQVTM and CDR2 ANQGSEA. In DNA, the CDR3 is TGCAGCGTTGAAGGGTTCGCAGGGACTAGCGGCTACAGTGAGCAGTTCTTC. Translated: CSVEGFAGTSGYSEQFF.

The rearrangement links TRBV27 to TRBJ1-1; no clear D gene. Germline CDR1 is MNHEY and CDR2 is SMNVEV (reference sequence). Trimming removed 4 bases at V and 9 bases at J, with 9 bases between. CDR3 length: 11 residues. CDR3 sequence: CASSSGPQAFF. The CDR3 DNA is TGTGCCAGCAGTTCCGGGCCTCAAGCTTTCTTT.

This chain's CDR3 is CASSLGFTSWGTEAFF. DNA of the CDR3: TGCGCCAGCAGCTTGGGTTTTACTTCTTGGGGCACTGAAGCTTTCTTT. The genes are TRBV5-1 and TRBJ1-1; D is undetermined. There are 16 residues in the CDR3. V shed 0 bases and J shed 4 bases, with 16 bases lying between them. Germline V lookup: CDR1 SGHRS, CDR2 YFSETQ.

The genes are TRBV15 and TRBJ2-3; possibly TRBD1 or TRBD2 for D (5 bases each). CDR1 and CDR2 (germline): LNHNV, YYDKDF (reference sequence). V was pared by 5 bases and J by 1 base, with 10 bases between. This CDR3 spans 14 amino acids. CDR3 amino acids: CATSGRDGTDTQYF. The CDR3 region has the DNA TGTGCCACCAGCGGCCGGGACGGCACAGATACGCAGTATTTT.

This clone appeared a few times. The sample has other DNA sequences that encode this CDR3 too. The chain combines TRBV10-3 with TRBJ1-5; D gene ambiguous. Germline CDR1 ENHRY, CDR2 SYGVKD. V lost 0 bases to trimming and J lost 4 bases, with 4 bases between them. This CDR3 spans 13 amino acids. The CDR3 DNA follows: TGTGCCATCAGTGAGTCGAGAAATCAGCCCCAGCATTTT. This codes for CAISESRNQPQHF.

This rearrangement joins TRBV13 to TRBJ1-2, with 10 bases matching TRBD1. The V gene end was trimmed by 5 bases and the J gene end by 4 bases; junction bases not matched to a gene: 7. Germline CDR1 and CDR2: PRHDT and FYEKMQ (reference sequence). This CDR3 has 15 residues. The CDR3 coding sequence is TGTGCCAGCAGCCTGGGACAGGGGTTGGTCTATGGCTACACCTTC. This codes for CASSLGQGLVYGYTF.

V is TRBV5-1 and J is TRBJ2-1; the D gene is possibly TRBD1 (6 bases). This CDR3 comprises 17 residues. The V end was cut by 0 bases, the J end by 0 bases, with 13 bases between. Germline CDR1 SGHRS, CDR2 YFSETQ. The CDR3 nucleotides are TGCGCCAGCAGCTTGGATACAGGGCTGAGCTCCTACAATGAGCAGTTCTTC. Encoded protein: CASSLDTGLSSYNEQFF.

This chain links TRBV27 with TRBJ2-2; the D gene is possibly TRBD2 (5 bases). This CDR3 is 19 amino acids long. Germline assignment: CDR1 MNHEY and CDR2 SMNVEV (reference sequence). With 1 base removed from V and 3 bases from J, the gap between germline ends came to 21 bases. Here the CDR3 DNA reads TGTGCCAGCAGTTTATTCCCCGTAGGGTTGACGGGGTACACCGGGGAGCTGTTTTTT. Translating it yields CASSLFPVGLTGYTGELFF.

The V gene is TRBV2, the J gene TRBJ1-4; maybe TRBD1 (6 bases). The CDR3 is 15 residues long. Trimming cost V 6 bases and J 5 bases, with 16 bases left between them. CDR1 SNHLY and CDR2 FYNNEI come from the germline V gene. The CDR3 sequence: CASRATGIRNEKLFF. The CDR3 DNA sequence: TGTGCCAGCAGGGCAACAGGGATTAGGAATGAAAAACTGTTTTTT. Full variable domain (outside the CDR3, taken from reference TRBV2 and TRBJ1-4): EPEVTQTPSHQVTQMGQEVILRCVPISNHLYFYWYRQILGQKVEFLVSFYNNEISEKSEIFDDQFSVERPDGSNFTLKIRSTKLEDSAMYFCASRATGIRNEKLFFGSGTQLSVL.

This clone was seen just once. The rearrangement uses TRBV28 and TRBJ1-4, with 7 bases identical to TRBD1. CDR1 and CDR2 from the germline V gene are MDHEN and SYDVKM. The length of the CDR3 is 15 residues. The ends lost 2 bases at V and 2 bases at J; junction bases unmatched: 2. CDR3 in amino acids: CASSLRGRTNEKLFF. CDR3 nucleotides: TGTGCCAGCAGTTTAAGGGGGCGGACTAATGAAAAACTGTTTTTT.